A selection of T cell receptor beta chains follows, all from one sample in a study of T cell repertoires in cytomegalovirus infection. TCRdb reprocessed the reads with MiXCR, giving one entry per CDR3 protein. The data hold 230,000 or so distinct CDR3 sequences, with more than 15% observed a single time. Sequencing input: CD8+ T cells from PBMCs. These receptors were taken from a human donor in good health (CMV status not recorded). Some clones in this sample may be carry-over from other donors' samples. The CDR3 runs from the conserved cysteine through the conserved F or W. A D gene is named only where the DNA matches it firmly. Size is omitted from some rows. Given values are once, few, many or a class for expanded clones.

abundance,d_gene,j_gene,v_gene,CDR3nt,CDR3aa
.,TRBD1,TRBJ2-7,TRBV11-2,TGTGCCAGCAGCCACCGGACAGGGCTTCAGAGCTCCTACGAGCAGTACTTC,CASSHRTGLQSSYEQYF
few,.,TRBJ2-2,TRBV11-3,TGTGCCAGCAGCTTAGATCGGGGCGGCACCGGGGAGCTGTTTTTT,CASSLDRGGTGELFF
.,.,TRBJ1-6,TRBV20-1,TGCAGTGCTAGAGTGGAGAGGATGGGTTCACCCCTCCACTTT,CSARVERMGSPLHF
.,TRBD2,TRBJ2-7,TRBV7-2,TGTGCCACCGGTTGGGGGGGGGGATACGAGCAGTACTTC,CATGWGGGYEQYF
.,.,TRBJ2-7,TRBV29-1,TGCAGCGTTGAAGAGGCGGGGGCCGAGCAGTACTTC,CSVEEAGAEQYF
few,.,TRBJ2-1,TRBV19,TGTGCCAGTAGTATAGATGGAGGGAGGCGCACCCCCTACAATGAGCAGTTCTTC,CASSIDGGRRTPYNEQFF
.,TRBD2,TRBJ2-7,TRBV2,TGTGCCAGCAGTCCTGGGACTAGCGGGGCCGCCGGGGGCGAGCAGTACTTC,CASSPGTSGAAGGEQYF
few,.,TRBJ1-3,TRBV12-3/TRBV12-4,TGTGCCAGCAGACTTCTCGATCGGGGCCCTGGAAACACCATATATTTT,CASRLLDRGPGNTIYF
.,.,TRBJ1-5,TRBV4-3,TGCGCCAGCAGCCAAGATCGACGGGGGGATCAGCCCCAGCATTTT,CASSQDRRGDQPQHF
few,TRBD1,TRBJ1-6,TRBV19,TGTGCCAGTAACTCGGACAGGGCGTATAATTCACCCCTCCACTTT,CASNSDRAYNSPLHF
.,.,TRBJ2-3,TRBV7-9,TGTGCCAGCAGCGACGGACCCCTCCCGCAGTATTTT,CASSDGPLPQYF
.,.,TRBJ2-1,TRBV9,TGTGCCAGCAGCGTACAGAGAACTCCCTACAATGAGCAGTTCTTC,CASSVQRTPYNEQFF
.,TRBD2,TRBJ2-2,TRBV4-1,TGCGCCAGCAGCCTTTGGACTAGCGGGGGCCAGTGGACCGGGGAGCTGTTTTTT,CASSLWTSGGQWTGELFF
few,TRBD1,TRBJ1-6,TRBV29-1,TGCAGCGTTGAGACAGGGGATGGTTCACCCCTCCACTTT,CSVETGDGSPLHF
many,.,TRBJ2-5,TRBV7-6,TGTGCCAGCAGCTTAGTTACGACCCTTCAAGAGACCCAGTACTTC,CASSLVTTLQETQYF
few,.,TRBJ2-1,TRBV6-5,TGTGCCAGCAGTTTGGGGGCGTCCACCTACAATGAGCAGTTCTTC,CASSLGASTYNEQFF
many,.,TRBJ2-1,TRBV11-2,TGTGCCAGCAGCTTAGCGGTCAGGGTCTACAATGAGCAGTTCTTC,CASSLAVRVYNEQFF
many,TRBD1,TRBJ1-2,TRBV7-9,TGTGCCAGCAGCTTAGTATCACAGGGGAACTATGGCTACACCTTC,CASSLVSQGNYGYTF
.,.,TRBJ1-2,TRBV29-1,TGCAGCGTTGAAATGGTGCCGGGGGGCGGTGGCTACACCTTC,CSVEMVPGGGGYTF
.,.,TRBJ2-3,TRBV12-5,TGTGCTAGTGGTCCGGACGGACCAGATACGCAGTATTTT,CASGPDGPDTQYF
few,.,TRBJ2-1,TRBV20-1,TGCAGTGCTCCCATGGGCGTAGGGTTTGATGAGCAGTTCTTC,CSAPMGVGFDEQFF
.,.,TRBJ1-1,TRBV5-1,TGCGCCAGCAGCTCCATCTCTGAAGGCACTGAAGCTTTCTTT,CASSSISEGTEAFF